Listed below are T cell receptor beta chains from one sample, sequenced in a study of T-cell memory formation after mild COVID-19. In TCRdb, the 5' RACE reads were re-called with MiXCR into one record per CDR3 protein. In the table there are about 350,000 distinct CDR3 sequences, roughly 15% of which are singletons. Sequences were obtained from PBMCs or a T cell subset sorted from them (not recorded which). These receptors were taken from a man aged 18 to 29 who had mild COVID-19 (a few samples of this study predate the infection). Cell type and time point are not known. CDR3s include the opening cysteine and the closing phenylalanine or tryptophan. The D gene is left open where the match is weak. Size is omitted from some rows. Given values are once, few, many or a class for expanded clones.

few | NA | TRBJ2-2 | TRBV6-2/TRBV6-3 | CASTQVSPRELFF | TGTGCCAGCACTCAAGTCTCCCCGCGGGAGCTGTTTTTT
few | NA | TRBJ2-4 | TRBV18 | CASSPQEGGSAKNIQYF | TGTGCCAGCTCACCACAAGAGGGGGGGTCGGCCAAAAACATTCAGTACTTC
many | NA | TRBJ2-2 | TRBV5-4 | CASSLVGAVNTGELFF | TGTGCCAGCAGCTTGGTGGGGGCAGTGAACACCGGGGAGCTGTTTTTT
few | NA | TRBJ1-6 | TRBV4-1 | CASGSYNSPLHF | TGCGCCAGCGGAAGTTATAATTCACCCCTCCACTTT
few | TRBD1 | TRBJ1-2 | TRBV6-6 | CASSYTPGQNGYTF | TGTGCCAGCAGTTACACCCCGGGACAGAATGGCTACACCTTC
few | TRBD1 | TRBJ2-4 | TRBV11-1 | CASSSGQGWGIQYF | TGTGCCAGCAGCTCCGGACAGGGTTGGGGCATTCAGTACTTC
NA | NA | TRBJ2-3 | TRBV6-5 | CASRTDGTDTQYF | TGTGCCAGCAGGACGGACGGCACAGATACGCAGTATTTT
NA | TRBD1 | TRBJ1-2 | TRBV5-1 | CASSNRTGPIGGYTF | TGCGCCAGCAGCAACAGGACAGGACCGATCGGGGGCTACACCTTC
NA | NA | TRBJ1-2 | TRBV7-2 | CASSPGGVRVYGYTF | TGTGCCAGCAGCCCCGGGGGAGTACGAGTCTATGGCTACACCTTC
few | NA | TRBJ2-3 | TRBV27 | CASSFLAATLNTQYF | TGTGCCAGCAGCTTCCTCGCGGCCACCCTTAATACGCAGTATTTT
few | NA | TRBJ1-5 | TRBV12-3/TRBV12-4 | CASEAQLNQPQHF | TGTGCCAGCGAGGCACAGCTCAATCAGCCCCAGCATTTT
NA | NA | TRBJ2-3 | TRBV19 | CASTPEGADTQYF | TGTGCCAGTACCCCCGAGGGTGCGGATACGCAGTATTTT
few | NA | TRBJ1-6 | TRBV3-1 | CASSTTGRPLHF | TGTGCCAGCAGTACGACTGGCCGACCCCTCCACTTT
NA | TRBD2 | TRBJ2-3 | TRBV7-2 | CASSPAKLATTDTQYF | TGTGCCAGCAGCCCCGCGAAACTAGCGACTACAGATACGCAGTATTTT
few | NA | TRBJ2-3 | TRBV4-1 | CASSQGRGPGSTDTQYF | TGCGCCAGCAGCCAGGGGAGGGGGCCAGGGAGCACAGATACGCAGTATTTT
few | NA | TRBJ1-1 | TRBV27 | CASSFSGALTEAFF | TGTGCCAGCAGTTTTTCGGGGGCGCTGACTGAAGCTTTCTTT
NA | NA | TRBJ2-7 | TRBV3-1 | CASSQTGGVYEQYF | TGTGCCAGCAGCCAGACCGGGGGTGTCTACGAGCAGTACTTC
many | NA | TRBJ2-7 | TRBV5-1 | CASSFEASYEQYF | TGCGCCAGCAGCTTCGAGGCGTCCTACGAGCAGTACTTC
NA | TRBD1 | TRBJ1-2 | TRBV12-3/TRBV12-4 | CASTRGTVVANYGYTF | TGTGCCAGCACCAGGGGGACGGTGGTGGCTAACTATGGCTACACCTTC
few | NA | TRBJ1-1 | TRBV7-2 | CASSLRDGENTEAFF | TGTGCCAGCAGCTTAAGGGACGGAGAGAACACTGAAGCTTTCTTT
NA | NA | TRBJ2-3 | TRBV30 | CAWSYGRDTQYF | TGTGCCTGGAGTTATGGGAGAGATACGCAGTATTTT
few | NA | TRBJ2-2 | TRBV4-2 | CASSHPERGTGELFF | TGTGCCAGCAGCCATCCAGAACGGGGCACCGGGGAGCTGTTTTTT
few | TRBD2 | TRBJ2-1 | TRBV10-3 | CAISESYAGLDAYNEQFF | TGTGCCATCAGTGAGTCCTATGCGGGACTAGACGCCTACAATGAGCAGTTCTTC
many | NA | TRBJ1-6 | TRBV4-2 | CASSQETERNSPLHF | TGTGCCAGCAGCCAAGAGACAGAACGCAATTCACCCCTCCACTTT
NA | TRBD1 | TRBJ1-2 | TRBV4-3 | CASSQDIRQGAGYTF | TGCGCCAGCAGCCAAGATATCCGGCAGGGGGCCGGCTACACCTTC
NA | NA | TRBJ2-1 | TRBV13 | CASSHLGSKEQFF | TGTGCCAGCAGCCATTTGGGTAGTAAGGAGCAGTTCTTC
few | TRBD1 | TRBJ1-1 | TRBV3-1 | CASSQGQGEAGAFF | TGTGCCAGCAGCCAAGGACAGGGGGAAGCTGGGGCTTTCTTT
NA | NA | TRBJ2-2 | TRBV4-3 | CASSHNGLIGELFF | TGCGCCAGCAGCCACAACGGACTAATCGGGGAGCTGTTTTTT
NA | TRBD1 | TRBJ1-2 | TRBV27 | CASSQSGTVGYTF | TGTGCCAGCAGCCAATCAGGGACAGTTGGCTACACCTTC
few | NA | TRBJ2-3 | TRBV7-2 | CASSLVLGGGITDTQYF | TGTGCCAGCAGCTTAGTTCTAGGAGGAGGGATCACAGATACGCAGTATTTT
once | NA | TRBJ1-3 | TRBV7-9 | CSSSSARQGNTIYF | TGTTCCAGCAGCTCGGCCCGACAGGGAAACACCATATATTTT
few | NA | TRBJ2-3 | TRBV28 | CASSGLHDTQYF | TGTGCCAGCAGCGGACTTCACGATACGCAGTATTTT
few | NA | TRBJ1-3 | TRBV6-6 | CAGLRTSSGNTIYF | TGTGCCGGACTGAGGACAAGCTCTGGAAACACCATATATTTT
NA | TRBD1 | TRBJ1-2 | TRBV7-2 | CASSLGTGRNYGYTF | TGTGCCAGCAGCTTAGGGACAGGGAGGAACTATGGCTACACCTTC
few | TRBD2 | TRBJ2-3 | TRBV5-6 | CASSWPPWSGGPRTDTQYF | TGTGCCAGCAGCTGGCCCCCCTGGAGCGGGGGGCCCCGCACAGATACGCAGTATTTT
once | TRBD1 | TRBJ1-2 | TRBV6-6 | CASSPNRQGGYTF | TGTGCCAGCAGTCCGAATCGACAGGGGGGCTACACCTTC
NA | NA | TRBJ2-2 | TRBV11-2 | CAGRLGTNTGELFF | TGTGCAGGACGGTTAGGGACGAACACCGGGGAGCTGTTTTTT
many | NA | TRBJ2-3 | TRBV7-2 | CASSRQKGRGARDTQYF | TGTGCCAGCAGCCGACAAAAGGGCAGGGGGGCTAGGGATACGCAGTATTTT